The following is a T cell receptor (beta chain) sequence with its context. Its binding antigen is unknown. Base qualities are missing; no much larger clone stands one base away. Reading from cysteine to phenylalanine, the CDR3 counts 11 amino acids. CDR3 DNA is the only sequence kept; it has 33 bases, read in frame from the first base. V loses 2 bases of germline sequence and J loses 8 bases, and the interval between the two ends is 9 bases. The germline V gene (reference sequence) sets CDR1 to GTSNPN and CDR2 to SVGIG. The data stem from a study of blood T cell repertoires in COVID-19 (dated by TCRdb to 2020 to 2022). Regarding the complete study: Collaborator samples came from the United States, Italy and Spain and covered acute and convalescent phases of COVID-19. HLA class I and class II types, where available, came from metadata supplied by the sample provider rather than from assay-based typing. The prospective study material was composed of cDNA or gDNA derived from T cells, B-cell-depleted T cells, or PBMCs. The dataset comprised deeply sampled blood TCRbeta repertoires from subjects exposed to, actively infected with, or recovered from COVID-19. Samples came from the ongoing ImmuneRACE study (first 160 participants) plus 1,254 subjects from 6 global collaborators. Nearly every sample came with metadata listing a de-identified subject ID, COVID-19 status, age in years and sex. A freely available public database, intended as a resource for researchers studying the immune response to SARS-CoV-2, is where the repertoires were released. Here is what the overall study found, with its caveats: How much clinical and demographic metadata was included differed by source and by participant, and the metadata was provided uncurated.

Collaborating institutions collected whole blood in K2EDTA tubes following their own protocols. For TCRbeta analysis, collaborators shipped samples in one of three forms: frozen whole blood, isolated PBMCs, or DNA extracted from either of those sample types. The immunoSEQ Assay, a bias-controlled multiplex PCR, was used to amplify TCRbeta CDR3 regions from genomic DNA. The paper's processing steps were these. The number of nucleated cells in each sample was estimated by amplification of reference gene primers within the assay. Sequence reads were collapsed and filtered to measure the absolute abundance of every unique TCRbeta CDR3 rearrangement. For each sample, productive Simpson clonality was calculated as the square root of Simpson's diversity index over productive rearrangements. TCRdb retrieved this table from immuneACCESS and kept in-frame rearrangements only. Not all clones are present; in checked studies, unresolved V genes account for under half, and no reason is known for the remainder. The DNA gave D and trimming, while V, J and clone size come from that table. In this sample the table shows some 130,000 clones, about four fifths of which occur a single time. The top ten clonotypes cover around 17% of the sample.

Rearrangement joined TRBV30 to TRBJ1-2; confidence is insufficient to name the D gene. This receptor was identified in a woman in her fifties or sixties with acute or convalescent COVID-19. The sequenced sample was peripheral blood. CDR3 loop: CAWSLRSGYTF. The DNA sequence is given as TGTGCCTGGAGTTTGAGGAGCGGCTACACCTTC.